This T cell receptor (beta chain) appears in the sequencing data of a study of beta chain features in type 1 diabetes. Whole-study findings and limits: Resolution of whether HLA type affects TCRB rearrangement was not achieved here. People with Type 1 diabetes carried modestly yet significantly shorter TCRB CDR3s in all four CD4+ subsets.

Looked up from germline, CDR1 is MNHEY and CDR2 is SMNVEV (reference sequence). This CDR3 comprises 15 residues. Trimming removed 6 bases from V and 4 bases from J; junction bases left unmatched: 6. Populations obtained by sorting all exceeded 98% purity. As regards this clone: Its matching antigen is unknown.

The whole isolated RNA underwent reverse transcription, so sequencing captured expressed TCRB transcripts. The assay was immunoSEQ multiplex PCR, and TCRdb's table has in-frame clones only and misses some. Of around 280,000 clones in the sample, 15% were seen once. Sequenced material: naive CD4+ T cells from blood. The chain joins TRBV27 to TRBJ2-3, with 11 bases lining up with TRBD2. This sequence was found in a man between 18 and 35 years old with type 1 diabetes. This chain's CDR3 is CASSNPGLAADTQYF. Here the CDR3 DNA reads TGTGCCAGCAGCAATCCGGGACTAGCGGCAGATACGCAGTATTTT.